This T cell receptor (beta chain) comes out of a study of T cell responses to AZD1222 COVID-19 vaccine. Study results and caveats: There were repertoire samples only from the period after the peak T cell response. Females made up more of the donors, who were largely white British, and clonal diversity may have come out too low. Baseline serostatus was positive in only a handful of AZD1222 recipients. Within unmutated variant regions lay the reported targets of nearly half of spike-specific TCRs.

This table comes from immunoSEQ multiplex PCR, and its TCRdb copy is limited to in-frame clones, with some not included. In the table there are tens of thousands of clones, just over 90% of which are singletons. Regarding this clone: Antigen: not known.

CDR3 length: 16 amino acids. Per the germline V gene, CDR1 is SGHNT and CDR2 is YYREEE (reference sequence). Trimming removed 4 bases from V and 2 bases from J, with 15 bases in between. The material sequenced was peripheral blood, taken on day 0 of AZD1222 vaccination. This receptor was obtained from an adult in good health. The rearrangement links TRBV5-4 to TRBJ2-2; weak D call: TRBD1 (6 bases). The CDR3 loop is CASSTLRDINTGELFF. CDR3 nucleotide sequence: TGTGCCAGCAGCACACTCCGGGACATTAACACCGGGGAGCTGTTTTTT.